This TCR beta chain was sequenced during a study of chemoradiotherapy in HPV16-positive cancers. The assay was immunoSEQ multiplex PCR, and TCRdb's table has in-frame clones only and misses some. Of tens of thousands of clones in the sample, roughly 66% were seen once. CDR3 size: 13 residues. In germline, CDR1 is SEHNR, CDR2 FQNEAQ (reference sequence). The V end lost 4 bases, the J end lost 0 bases, and 6 bases lay between the germline ends. This sequence originates from a human donor with HPV-associated anogenital cancer. This sequence joins TRBV7-9 and TRBJ1-1; D not certain. The sample was collected from a patient who underwent chemoradiotherapy. CDR3 coding DNA: TGTGCCAGCAGCTCACCGATGAACACTGAAGCTTTCTTT. This codes for CASSSPMNTEAFF.